This passage covers 2 T cell receptor beta chains from one sample sequenced in a study of T-cell reconstitution after alpha-beta-depleted transplantation in children. Unique molecular identifiers tagged the TCRbeta library. TCRdb reanalysed the PCR reads using MiXCR and keeps one entry per CDR3 protein. The sample carries about 210,000 distinct CDR3 sequences, 17% recorded once. Here the sequenced sample was PBMCs, mostly from graft donor cells, taken 360 days after TCRalphabeta/CD19-depleted stem cell transplant. The receptors derive from a male patient under 10 years old who had a stem cell transplant for acute lymphoblastic leukemia, so the T cells may come from the graft donor.

This chain uses TRBV5-6 with TRBJ1-2; TRBD1 agrees at 7 bases. This CDR3 contains 13 residues. Germline assignment: CDR1 SGHDT and CDR2 YYEEEE. Trimming at V came to 4 bases and at J to 7 bases, leaving 7 bases not matched to a gene. The CDR3 sequence: CASSASGGPGYTF. The CDR3 bases are TGTGCCAGCAGCGCCTCAGGGGGACCTGGCTACACCTTC.

This clonotype occurred many times. J is TRBJ1-2 and V is TRBV20-1, with D maybe TRBD1 (6 bases). The V gene's germline CDR1 is DFQATT and CDR2 SNEGSKA (reference sequence). CDR3 length: 15 amino acids. V lost 1 base and J 2 bases, leaving 14 bases between the germline ends. DNA of the CDR3: TGCAGTGCTAGAGGATGGGCAGGGGAGAACTATGGCTACACCTTC. It encodes CSARGWAGENYGYTF.